Following are 3 T cell receptor beta chains from one sample sequenced in a study of blood T cell repertoires in COVID-19. Clones were sequenced by immunoSEQ multiplex PCR, and TCRdb holds only the in-frame ones, with some missing. The sample carries about 310,000 clones, over 75% recorded once. The sample consisted of peripheral blood. The source of these receptors is a woman in her 50s who had recovered from COVID-19.

The rearrangement uses TRBV7-3 and TRBJ1-4; 8 nucleotides align to TRBD1. V shed 5 bases, J shed 8 bases, and the junction held 4 bases outside the gene matches. The germline V gene encodes CDR1 SGHTA and CDR2 FQGTGA. This CDR3 region has 13 residues. This CDR3 is CASSLDRGEKLFF. The CDR3 DNA reads as TGTGCCAGCAGCCTCGACAGGGGAGAAAAACTGTTTTTT.

The V and J genes are TRBV10-1 and TRBJ2-5; D possibly corresponds to TRBD2 (6 bases). In germline, CDR1 is WNHNN, CDR2 SYGVQD (reference sequence). The CDR3 totals 16 residues. V lost 3 bases, J lost 1 base, and 15 bases lay in between. CDR3 loop: CASSDLGLPFQETQYF. CDR3 sequence (DNA): TGCGCCAGCAGTGATTTAGGACTACCGTTCCAAGAGACCCAGTACTTC.

This clone was recorded at least ten times. The CDR3 DNA reads as TGTGCCAGCAGCCCCCGGACAGGGACTCCCTCCTACAATGAGCAGTTCTTC. Its translation: CASSPRTGTPSYNEQFF. The chain has TRBV14 and TRBJ2-1; 8 positions agree with TRBD1. This CDR3 contains 17 residues. V shed 4 bases, J shed 0 bases, and the junction held 8 bases outside the gene matches. Germline CDR1 SGHDN, CDR2 FVKESK.